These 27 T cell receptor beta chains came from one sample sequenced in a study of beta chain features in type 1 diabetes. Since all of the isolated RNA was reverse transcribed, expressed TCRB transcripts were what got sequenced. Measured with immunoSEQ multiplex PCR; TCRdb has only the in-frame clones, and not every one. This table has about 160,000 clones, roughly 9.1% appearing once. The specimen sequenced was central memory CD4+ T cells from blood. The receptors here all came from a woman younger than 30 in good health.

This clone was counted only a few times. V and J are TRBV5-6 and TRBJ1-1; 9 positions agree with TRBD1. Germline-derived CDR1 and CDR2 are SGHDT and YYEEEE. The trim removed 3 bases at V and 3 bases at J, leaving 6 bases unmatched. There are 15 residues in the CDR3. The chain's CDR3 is CASSSPDRGDTEAFF. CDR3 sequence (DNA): TGTGCCAGCAGCTCACCGGACAGGGGAGACACTGAAGCTTTCTTT.

This chain's CDR3 is CASSQDTGTSGVNEQFF. The CDR3 nucleotides are TGCGCCAGCAGCCAAGATACCGGGACTAGCGGGGTCAATGAGCAGTTCTTC. The chain carries TRBV4-1 and TRBJ2-1; 13 bases are shared with TRBD2. Germline CDR1 and CDR2: MGHRA and YSYEKL. This CDR3 spans 17 amino acids. J gave up 6 bases and V 0 bases, and 5 bases lay outside the gene matches.

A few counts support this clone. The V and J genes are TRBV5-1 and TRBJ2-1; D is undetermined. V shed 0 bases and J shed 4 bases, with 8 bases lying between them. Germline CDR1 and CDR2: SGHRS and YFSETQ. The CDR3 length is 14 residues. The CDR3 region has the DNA TGCGCCAGCAGCTTGGCAACCACATACAATGAGCAGTTCTTC. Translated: CASSLATTYNEQFF.

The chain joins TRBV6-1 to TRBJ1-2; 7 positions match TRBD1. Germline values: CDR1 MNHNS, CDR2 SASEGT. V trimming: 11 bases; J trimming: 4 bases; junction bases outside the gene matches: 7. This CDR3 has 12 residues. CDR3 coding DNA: TGTGCCGGCGGGGACAGTGGCTATGGCTACACCTTC. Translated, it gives CAGGDSGYGYTF.

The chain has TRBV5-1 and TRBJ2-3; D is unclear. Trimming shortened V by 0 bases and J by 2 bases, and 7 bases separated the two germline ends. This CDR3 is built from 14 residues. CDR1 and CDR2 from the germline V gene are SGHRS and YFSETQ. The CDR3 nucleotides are TGCGCCAGCAGCTTGGACTCATACACAGATACGCAGTATTTT. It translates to CASSLDSYTDTQYF.

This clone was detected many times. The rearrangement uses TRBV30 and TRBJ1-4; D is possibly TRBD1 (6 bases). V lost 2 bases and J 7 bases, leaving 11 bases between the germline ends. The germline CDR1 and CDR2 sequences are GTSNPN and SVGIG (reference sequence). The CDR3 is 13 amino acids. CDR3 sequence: CAWSKGDREKLFF. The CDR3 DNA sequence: TGTGCCTGGAGTAAGGGGGATCGTGAAAAACTGTTTTTT.

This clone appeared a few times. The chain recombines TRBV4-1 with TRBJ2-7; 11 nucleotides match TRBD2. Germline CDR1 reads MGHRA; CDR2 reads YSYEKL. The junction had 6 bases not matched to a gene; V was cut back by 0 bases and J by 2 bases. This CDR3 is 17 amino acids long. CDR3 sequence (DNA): TGCGCCAGCAGCCAAGATATGTCGACTAGCGGGACCTACGAGCAGTACTTC. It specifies CASSQDMSTSGTYEQYF.

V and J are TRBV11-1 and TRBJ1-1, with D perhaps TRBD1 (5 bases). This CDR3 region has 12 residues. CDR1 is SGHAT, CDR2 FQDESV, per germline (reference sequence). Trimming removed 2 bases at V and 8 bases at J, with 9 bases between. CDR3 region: CASSLRGVEAFF. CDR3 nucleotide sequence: TGTGCCAGCAGCTTACGGGGGGTGGAAGCTTTCTTT.

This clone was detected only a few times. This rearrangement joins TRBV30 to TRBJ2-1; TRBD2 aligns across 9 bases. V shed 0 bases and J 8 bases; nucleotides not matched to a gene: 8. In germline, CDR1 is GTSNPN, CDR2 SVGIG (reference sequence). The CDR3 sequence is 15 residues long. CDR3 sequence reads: CAWSVGSGSEDEQFF. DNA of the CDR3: TGTGCCTGGAGTGTGGGTAGCGGGAGCGAGGATGAGCAGTTCTTC.

CDR3 DNA: TGTGCCAGCAGCTTAGGGCAGGCAAACACTGAAGCTTTCTTT. It translates to CASSLGQANTEAFF. The chain joins TRBV7-2 to TRBJ1-1, with unresolved D. The V end was cut by 1 base, the J end by 2 bases, with 8 bases between. Germline V gene data show CDR1 as SGHTA and CDR2 as FQGNSA. This CDR3 comprises 14 residues.

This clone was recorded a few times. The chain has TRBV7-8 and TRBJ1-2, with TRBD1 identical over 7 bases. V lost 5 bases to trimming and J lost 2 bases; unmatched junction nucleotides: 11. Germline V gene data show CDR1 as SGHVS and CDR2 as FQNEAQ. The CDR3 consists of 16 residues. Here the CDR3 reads CASSLAGQRGNYGYTF. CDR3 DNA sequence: TGTGCCAGCAGCCTCGCGGGACAGCGTGGAAACTATGGCTACACCTTC.

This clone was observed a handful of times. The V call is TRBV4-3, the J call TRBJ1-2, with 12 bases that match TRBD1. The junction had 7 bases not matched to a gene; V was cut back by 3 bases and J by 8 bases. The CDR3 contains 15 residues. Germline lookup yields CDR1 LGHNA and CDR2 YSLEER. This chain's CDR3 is CASSQPGQGAEGYTF. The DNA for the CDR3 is TGCGCCAGCAGCCAGCCGGGACAGGGGGCGGAAGGCTACACCTTC.

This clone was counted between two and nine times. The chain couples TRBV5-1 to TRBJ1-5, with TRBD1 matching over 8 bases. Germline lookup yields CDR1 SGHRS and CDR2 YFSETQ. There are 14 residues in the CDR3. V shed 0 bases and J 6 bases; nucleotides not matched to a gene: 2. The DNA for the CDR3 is TGCGCCAGCAGCTTGGGAACAGGGGGTCAGCCCCAGCATTTT. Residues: CASSLGTGGQPQHF. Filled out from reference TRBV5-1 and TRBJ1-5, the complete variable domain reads KAGVTQTPRYLIKTRGQQVTLSCSPISGHRSVSWYQQTPGQGLQFLFEYFSETQRNKGNFPGRFSGRQFSNSRSEMNVSTLELGDSALYLCASSLGTGGQPQHFGDGTRLSIL.

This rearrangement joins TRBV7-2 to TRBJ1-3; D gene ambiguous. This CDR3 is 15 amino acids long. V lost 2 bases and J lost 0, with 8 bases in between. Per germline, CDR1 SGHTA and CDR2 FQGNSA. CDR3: CASSLQHSSGNTIYF. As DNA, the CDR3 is TGTGCCAGCAGCTTACAACACAGCTCTGGAAACACCATATATTTT.

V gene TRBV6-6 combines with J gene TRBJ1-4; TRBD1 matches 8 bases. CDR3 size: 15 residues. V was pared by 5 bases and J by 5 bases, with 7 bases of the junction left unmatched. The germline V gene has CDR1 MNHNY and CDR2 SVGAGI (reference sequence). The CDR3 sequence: CASSDGQGRNEKLFF. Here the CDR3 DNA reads TGTGCCAGCAGTGACGGACAGGGACGGAATGAAAAACTGTTTTTT.

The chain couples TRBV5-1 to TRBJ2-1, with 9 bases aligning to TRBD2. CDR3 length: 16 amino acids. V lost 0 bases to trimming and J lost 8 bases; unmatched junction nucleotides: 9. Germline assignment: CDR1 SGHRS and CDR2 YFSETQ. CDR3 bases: TGCGCCAGCAGCTTGGCCTATGCGGGAGGGCCGGATGAGCAGTTCTTC. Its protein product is CASSLAYAGGPDEQFF.

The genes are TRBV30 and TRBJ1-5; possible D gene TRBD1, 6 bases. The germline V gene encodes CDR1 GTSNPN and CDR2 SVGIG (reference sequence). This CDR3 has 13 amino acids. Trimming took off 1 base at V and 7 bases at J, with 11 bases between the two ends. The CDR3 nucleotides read TGTGCCTGGAGTGAAGGGGGTATGCAGCCCCAGCATTTT. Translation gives CAWSEGGMQPQHF.

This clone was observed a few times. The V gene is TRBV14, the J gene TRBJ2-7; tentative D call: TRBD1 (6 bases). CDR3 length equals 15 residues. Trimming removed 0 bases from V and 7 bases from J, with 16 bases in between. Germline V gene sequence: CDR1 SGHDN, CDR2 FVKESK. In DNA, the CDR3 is TGTGCCAGCAGCCAAGATTTCACAGGGATGCGGGAGCAGTACTTC. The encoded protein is CASSQDFTGMREQYF.

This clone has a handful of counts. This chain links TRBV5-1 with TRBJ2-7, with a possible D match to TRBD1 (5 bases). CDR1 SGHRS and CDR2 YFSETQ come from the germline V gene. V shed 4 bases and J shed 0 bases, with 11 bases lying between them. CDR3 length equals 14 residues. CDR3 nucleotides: TGCGCCAGCAGCCCGCCAGGGAACTCCTACGAGCAGTACTTC. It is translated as CASSPPGNSYEQYF.

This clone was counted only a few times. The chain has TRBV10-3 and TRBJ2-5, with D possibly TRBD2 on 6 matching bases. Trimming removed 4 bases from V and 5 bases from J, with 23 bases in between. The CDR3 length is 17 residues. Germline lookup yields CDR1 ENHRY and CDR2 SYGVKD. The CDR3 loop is CAISGVGLGYGGETQYF. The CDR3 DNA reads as TGTGCCATCAGTGGGGTGGGCCTAGGATACGGAGGGGAGACCCAGTACTTC.

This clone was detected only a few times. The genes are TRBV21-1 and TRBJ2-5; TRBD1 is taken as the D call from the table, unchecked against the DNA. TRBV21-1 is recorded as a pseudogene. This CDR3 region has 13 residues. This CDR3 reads CASRDRSMETQYF. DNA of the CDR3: TGTGCCAGCAGGGACAGGAGCATGGAGACCCAGTACTTC.

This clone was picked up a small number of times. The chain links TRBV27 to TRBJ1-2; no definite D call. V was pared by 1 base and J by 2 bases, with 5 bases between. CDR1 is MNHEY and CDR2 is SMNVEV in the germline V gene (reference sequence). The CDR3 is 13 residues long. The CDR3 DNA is TGTGCCAGCAGTTTATATATAAACTATGGCTACACCTTC. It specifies CASSLYINYGYTF.

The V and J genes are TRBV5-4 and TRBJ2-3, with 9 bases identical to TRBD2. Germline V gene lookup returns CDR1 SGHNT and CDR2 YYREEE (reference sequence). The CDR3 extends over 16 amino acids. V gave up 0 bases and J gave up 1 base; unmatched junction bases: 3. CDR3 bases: TGTGCCAGCAGCTTGGCCGTAGCGGGAGGCACAGATACGCAGTATTTT. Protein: CASSLAVAGGTDTQYF.

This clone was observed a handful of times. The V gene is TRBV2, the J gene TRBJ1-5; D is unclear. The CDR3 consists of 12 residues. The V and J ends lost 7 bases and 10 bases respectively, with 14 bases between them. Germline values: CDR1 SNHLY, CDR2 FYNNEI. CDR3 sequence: CASTTPRGPQHF. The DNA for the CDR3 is TGTGCCAGCACTACGCCCCGCGGCCCCCAGCATTTT.

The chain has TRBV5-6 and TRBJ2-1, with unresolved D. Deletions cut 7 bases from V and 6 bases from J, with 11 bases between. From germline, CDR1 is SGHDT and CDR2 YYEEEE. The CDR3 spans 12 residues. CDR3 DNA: TGTGCCAGCCGTCTAGTAGGCAATGAGCAGTTCTTC. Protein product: CASRLVGNEQFF.

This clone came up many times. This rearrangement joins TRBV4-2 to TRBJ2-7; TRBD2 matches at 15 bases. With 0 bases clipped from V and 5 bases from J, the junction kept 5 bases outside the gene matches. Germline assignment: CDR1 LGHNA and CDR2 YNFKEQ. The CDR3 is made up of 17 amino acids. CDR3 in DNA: TGTGCCAGCAGCCAAGAGTCGGGGACTAGCGGGAGGCACGAGCAGTACTTC. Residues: CASSQESGTSGRHEQYF.

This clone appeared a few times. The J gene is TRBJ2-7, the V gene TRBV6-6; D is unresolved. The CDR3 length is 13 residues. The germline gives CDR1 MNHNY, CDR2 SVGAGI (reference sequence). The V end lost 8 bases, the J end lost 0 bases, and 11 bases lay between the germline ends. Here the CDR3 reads CASAGQDSYEQYF. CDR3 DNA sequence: TGTGCCAGCGCTGGCCAGGACTCCTACGAGCAGTACTTC.